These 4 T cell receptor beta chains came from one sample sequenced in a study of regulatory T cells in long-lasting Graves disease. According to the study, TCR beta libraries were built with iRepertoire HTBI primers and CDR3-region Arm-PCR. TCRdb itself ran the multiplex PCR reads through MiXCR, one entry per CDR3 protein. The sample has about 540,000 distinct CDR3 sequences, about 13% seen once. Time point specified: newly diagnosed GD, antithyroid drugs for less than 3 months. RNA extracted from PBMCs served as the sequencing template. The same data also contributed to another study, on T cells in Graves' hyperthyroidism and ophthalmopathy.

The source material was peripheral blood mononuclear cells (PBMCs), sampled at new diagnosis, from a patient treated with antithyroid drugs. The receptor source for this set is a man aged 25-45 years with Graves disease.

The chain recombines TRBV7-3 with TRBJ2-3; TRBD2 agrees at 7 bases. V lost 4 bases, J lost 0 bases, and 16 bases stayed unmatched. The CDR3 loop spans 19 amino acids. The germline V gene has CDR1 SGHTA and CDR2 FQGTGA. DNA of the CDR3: TGTGCCAGCAGCTGCCGGACTAGGACCGCCTTCCCTAGCACAGATACGCAGTATTTT. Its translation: CASSCRTRTAFPSTDTQYF.

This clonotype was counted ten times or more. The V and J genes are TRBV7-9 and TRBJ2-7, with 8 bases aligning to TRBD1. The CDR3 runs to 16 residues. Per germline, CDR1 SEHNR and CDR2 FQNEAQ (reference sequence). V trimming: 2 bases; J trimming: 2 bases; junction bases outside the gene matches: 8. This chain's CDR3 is CASSLKPGGRTYEQYF. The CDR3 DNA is TGTGCCAGCAGCTTAAAGCCAGGGGGCAGAACCTACGAGCAGTACTTC. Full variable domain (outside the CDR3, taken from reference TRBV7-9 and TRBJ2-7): DTGVSQNPRHKITKRGQNVTFRCDPISEHNRLYWYRQTLGQGPEFLTYFQNEAQLEKSRLLSDRFSAERPKGSFSTLEIQRTEQGDSAMYLCASSLKPGGRTYEQYFGPGTRLTVT.

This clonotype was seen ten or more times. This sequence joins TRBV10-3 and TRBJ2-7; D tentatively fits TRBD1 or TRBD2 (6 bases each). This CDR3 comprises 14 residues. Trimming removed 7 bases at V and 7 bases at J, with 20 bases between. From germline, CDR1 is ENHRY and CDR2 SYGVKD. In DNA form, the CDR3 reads TGTGCCATCAAAGAAGAGGGGGGAACGGAAGAGCAGTACTTC. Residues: CAIKEEGGTEEQYF.

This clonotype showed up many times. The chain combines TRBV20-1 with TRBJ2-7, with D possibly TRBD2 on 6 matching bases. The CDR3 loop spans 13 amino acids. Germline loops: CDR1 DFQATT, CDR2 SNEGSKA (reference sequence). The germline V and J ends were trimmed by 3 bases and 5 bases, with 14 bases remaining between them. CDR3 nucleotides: TGCAGTGCTAGTACTAGCCCCCGGGACGAGCAGTACTTC. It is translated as CSASTSPRDEQYF.